This T cell receptor beta chain was recovered during a study of blood T cell repertoires in COVID-19. Study-wide background: From T cells, B-cell-depleted T cells, or PBMCs came the material, which was cDNA or gDNA.

The germline gives CDR1 GTSNPN, CDR2 SVGIG (reference sequence). The CDR3 totals 13 residues. Deletions cut 3 bases from V and 8 bases from J, with 16 bases between. Original processing methods: From reference gene primer amplification, estimates of nucleated cell counts were derived. TCRdb's copy holds only in-frame clones and misses some; the assay was immunoSEQ multiplex PCR. V, J and clone size are taken as reported in that table, and D and trimming were inferred from the DNA itself. Among 400,000 to 450,000 clones, about 90% were seen once, and the ten largest hold 0.7% to 1%. Seattle-derived patients entered the study during active infection and were followed longitudinally.

Sequenced material: peripheral blood. The TCR originated in a man aged 18 to 29 with COVID-19, enrolled during active disease. J is TRBJ1-2 and V is TRBV30; possible D gene TRBD1, 5 bases. Here the CDR3 reads CAWSRQSTGGYTF. The DNA for the CDR3 is TGTGCCTGGAGCCGACAGTCAACCGGAGGCTACACCTTC.